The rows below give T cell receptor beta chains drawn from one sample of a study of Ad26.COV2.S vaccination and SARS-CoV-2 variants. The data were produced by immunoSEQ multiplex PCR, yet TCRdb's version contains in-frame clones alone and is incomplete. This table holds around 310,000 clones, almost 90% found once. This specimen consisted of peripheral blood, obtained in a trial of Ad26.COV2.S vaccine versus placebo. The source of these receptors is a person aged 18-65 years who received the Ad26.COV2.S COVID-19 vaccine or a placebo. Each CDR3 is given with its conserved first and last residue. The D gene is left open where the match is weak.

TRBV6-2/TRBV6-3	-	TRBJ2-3	TGTGCCAGCAGTTCGTCTCCATACACAGATACGCAGTATTTT	CASSSSPYTDTQYF
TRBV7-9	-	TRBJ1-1	TGTGCCAGCAGCTTTTCAGGGTCCTCTGAAGCTTTCTTT	CASSFSGSSEAFF
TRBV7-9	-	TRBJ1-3	TGTGCCAGCAGTCACGGACCCGGTGGGGACACCATATATTTT	CASSHGPGGDTIYF
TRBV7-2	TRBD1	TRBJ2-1	TGTGCCAGCAGCCCGCGGACAGGGGGGGGTCTCAGCTCCTACAATGAGCAGTTCTTC	CASSPRTGGGLSSYNEQFF
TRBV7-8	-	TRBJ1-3	TGTGCCAGCAGCGACCGACAGGGAAACACCATATATTTT	CASSDRQGNTIYF
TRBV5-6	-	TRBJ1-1	TGTGCCAGCAGCTTGCCGACTGAGGTAGAAGCTTTCTTT	CASSLPTEVEAFF
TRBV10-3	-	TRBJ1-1	TGTGCCATCAGGGTGGGACCAAACACTGAAGCTTTCTTT	CAIRVGPNTEAFF
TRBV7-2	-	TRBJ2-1	TGTGCCAGCAGCCACCGGGGGCCATCCTACAATGAGCAGTTCTTC	CASSHRGPSYNEQFF
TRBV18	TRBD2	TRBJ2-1	TGTGCCAGCTCACCATCTGGGGGGGGACCTAATGAGCAGTTCTTC	CASSPSGGGPNEQFF
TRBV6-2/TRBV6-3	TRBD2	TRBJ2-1	TGTGCCAGCAGTTACTCTCCTGGGCAAGCGGGGGGCCCGGGGGAGCAGTTCTTC	CASSYSPGQAGGPGEQFF
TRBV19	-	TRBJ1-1	TGTGCCAGTAGTATAGTGCCGGGGAACGCTGAAGCTTTCTTT	CASSIVPGNAEAFF
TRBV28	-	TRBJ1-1	TGTGCCAGCAGTTTAAACCGAATGAACACTGAAGCTTTCTTT	CASSLNRMNTEAFF
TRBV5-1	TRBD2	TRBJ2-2	TGCGCCAGCAGCTTGGCGGGGGGAGCCGGGGAGCTGTTTTTT	CASSLAGGAGELFF
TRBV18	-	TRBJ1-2	TGTGCCAGCTCACCACCCCTAATGGGTAACTATGGCTACACCTTC	CASSPPLMGNYGYTF
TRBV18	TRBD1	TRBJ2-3	TGTGCCAGCTCACCGCGGACAGGGACGACAGATACGCAGTATTTT	CASSPRTGTTDTQYF
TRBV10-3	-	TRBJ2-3	TGTGCCACAGGACATCGCACAGATACGCAGTATTTT	CATGHRTDTQYF
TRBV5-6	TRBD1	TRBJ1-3	TGTGCCAGCAGCTTGCGGACAGGTACTGGAAACACCATATATTTT	CASSLRTGTGNTIYF
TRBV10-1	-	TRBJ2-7	TGCGCCAGCAGTGAATTCGGCTACGAGCAGTACTTC	CASSEFGYEQYF
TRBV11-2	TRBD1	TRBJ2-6	TGTGCCAGCAGCTTAACCCCGACAGGGATTGGGGCCAACGTCCTGACTTTC	CASSLTPTGIGANVLTF
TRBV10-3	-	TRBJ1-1	TGTGCCATCAGTGTACAGGGAATTGAAGCTTTCTTT	CAISVQGIEAFF
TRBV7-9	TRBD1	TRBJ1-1	TGTGCCAGCAGCTTAGCAGGGACAGGGCAACTGAACACTGAAGCTTTCTTT	CASSLAGTGQLNTEAFF
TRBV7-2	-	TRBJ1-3	TGTGCCAGCAGCTTAGCGGAGTACGGGGCTGGAAACACCATATATTTT	CASSLAEYGAGNTIYF
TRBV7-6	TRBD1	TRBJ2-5	TGTGCCAGCAGCTTTGGGGGACAGCAAGAGACCCAGTACTTC	CASSFGGQQETQYF
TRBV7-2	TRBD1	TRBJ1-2	TGTGCCAGCAGCTCTCCACCGGGACAGGGAACAGGCTACACCTTC	CASSSPPGQGTGYTF
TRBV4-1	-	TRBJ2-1	TGCGCCAGCTCCGGGACTGCAGGCTCCTACAATGAGCAGTTCTTC	CASSGTAGSYNEQFF
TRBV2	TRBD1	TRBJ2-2	TGTGCCGGGATCAGGGGGCCGAACACCGGGGAGCTGTTTTTT	CAGIRGPNTGELFF
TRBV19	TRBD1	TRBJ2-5	TGTGCCAGTAGCACAATCCCGGGGACAGGGGGTGAGACCCAGTACTTC	CASSTIPGTGGETQYF
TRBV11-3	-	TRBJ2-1	TGTGCCAGCAGCTTAGCACGGGGGGCCCATGAGCAGTTCTTC	CASSLARGAHEQFF
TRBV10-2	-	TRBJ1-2	TGCGCCACCCGACCCCTAATTCCTAACTATGGCTACACCTTC	CATRPLIPNYGYTF
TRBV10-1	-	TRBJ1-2	TGCGCCAGCAGTGAGAACAGGGTGGGAAAGCGATGGGATGGCTACACCTTC	CASSENRVGKRWDGYTF
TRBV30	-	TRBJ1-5	TGTGCCTGGACCTACGGGCAGGATGGGGCCAATCAGCCCCAGCATTTT	CAWTYGQDGANQPQHF
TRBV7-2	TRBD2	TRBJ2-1	TGTGCCAGCAGCTTCACTAGCGGGGGGCCCCCTTGGGATGAGCAGTTCTTC	CASSFTSGGPPWDEQFF
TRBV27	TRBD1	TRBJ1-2	TGTGCCAGCAGTTTATTGCAGGGGGCAGAGTCCTATGGCTACACCTTC	CASSLLQGAESYGYTF
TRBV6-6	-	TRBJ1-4	TGTGCCAGCAGTCCCCCCCCCGGCACAGTACGAGGCACTAATGAAAAACTGTTTTTT	CASSPPPGTVRGTNEKLFF